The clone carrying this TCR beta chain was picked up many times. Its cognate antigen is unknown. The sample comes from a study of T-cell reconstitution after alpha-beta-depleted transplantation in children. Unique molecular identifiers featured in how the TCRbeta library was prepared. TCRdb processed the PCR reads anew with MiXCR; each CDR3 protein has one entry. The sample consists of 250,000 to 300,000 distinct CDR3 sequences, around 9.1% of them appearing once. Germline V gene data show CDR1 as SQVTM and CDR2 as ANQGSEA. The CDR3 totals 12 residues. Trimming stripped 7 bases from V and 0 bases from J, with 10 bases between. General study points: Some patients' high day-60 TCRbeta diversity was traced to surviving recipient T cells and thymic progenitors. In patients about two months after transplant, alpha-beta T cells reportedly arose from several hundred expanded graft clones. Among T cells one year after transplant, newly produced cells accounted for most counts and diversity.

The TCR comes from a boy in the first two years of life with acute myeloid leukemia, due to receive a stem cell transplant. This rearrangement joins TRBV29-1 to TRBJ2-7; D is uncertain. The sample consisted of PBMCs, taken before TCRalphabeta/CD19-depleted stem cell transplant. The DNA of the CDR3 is TGCAGCGCGGGCAGGAGCTCCTACGAGCAGTACTTC. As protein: CSAGRSSYEQYF.